This T cell receptor beta chain was documented in a study of Ad26.COV2.S vaccination and SARS-CoV-2 variants. Study overall: Sample donor was a member of the COV1001 Ad26.COV2.S trial arm. Whole-study results and caveats: TCR breadth and depth estimates may have understated total T cell responses. Comparability of non-spike TCR breadth was observed across vaccine and placebo recipients.

The treatment: around 19 received Ad26.COV2.S at low or high dose, single or two shots; a few received placebo; per-sample allocation not given. Day 63 after the first vaccine or placebo injection was the time point for sampling. Vaccination employed an Ad26 vector expressing the Wuhan-strain SARS-CoV-2 spike. Sequencing used immunoSEQ multiplex PCR; TCRdb keeps in-frame clones, though not all of them. The data contain under 600,000 clones, 80% to 90% of them singletons. This CDR3 is built from 14 residues. Unmatched junction bases numbered 6, after V lost 6 bases and J lost 4 bases. Germline values: CDR1 MNHEY, CDR2 SVGAGI. A word on this clone: The antigen remains undetermined.

The sequencing here drew on peripheral blood, taken in a trial of Ad26.COV2.S vaccine versus placebo. This TCR was recovered from a person aged 18-65 years who received the Ad26.COV2.S COVID-19 vaccine or a placebo. This chain uses TRBV6-5 with TRBJ1-3; 7 nucleotides agree with TRBD1. The CDR3 DNA reads as TGTGCCAGCAGCGAGGACAGGATCGGAAACACCATATATTTT. Amino acid sequence: CASSEDRIGNTIYF.